Here is one T cell receptor beta chain with its context. Its antigen remains unknown. As defined, naive CD8 cells were CD45RO-negative and positively selected for CCR7, with terminally differentiated effector memory CD45RA+ cells excluded. This specimen belongs to a study of shared clonotypes between healthy human individuals. Study findings and constraints: Among four donors, roughly 5.4% of naive CD4 clonotypes were found in common.

About 30,000 T cell genomes, or roughly 200 ng DNA, went into the sorted-subset replicate PCRs. Generated by immunoSEQ multiplex PCR, the TCRdb table keeps only in-frame clones and is missing some. Found here are 550,000 to 750,000 clones, about 92% of them singletons; the top ten hold nearly 25%. The receptor's source is a man aged 30 to 39 in good health. Sequenced input: naive CD8+ T cells sorted from blood.

The CDR3 is CASSDSGSYEQYF. The CDR3 DNA sequence: TGTGCCAGCAGTGATAGCGGGAGTTACGAGCAGTACTTC. J is TRBJ2-7 and V is TRBV6-5; the match to TRBD2 covers 9 bases. The CDR3 is 13 residues long. J lost 4 bases, V lost 5 bases, and 3 bases had no gene match. Germline V gene data show CDR1 as MNHEY and CDR2 as SVGAGI.